A single sample gave rise to the 22 T cell receptor beta chains below, sequenced in a study of hypomethylating agent response in myelodysplastic syndrome. This table comes from immunoSEQ multiplex PCR, and its TCRdb copy is limited to in-frame clones, with some not included. The data contain about 3,100 clones, 79% of them singletons. Source: bone marrow, taken before or after starting hypomethylating agent treatment for myelodysplastic syndrome (not recorded which). These receptors originate from a human donor with myelodysplastic syndrome.

J is TRBJ2-2 and V is TRBV18; the D gene is possibly TRBD1 (5 bases). The germline V gene has CDR1 KGHSH and CDR2 LQKENI. Trimming left V 3 bases short and J 6 bases short, with 14 bases between. There are 15 residues in the CDR3. The CDR3 DNA reads as TGTGCCAGCTCACCCCAGGACACCCGTGCCGGGGAGCTGTTTTTT. Residues: CASSPQDTRAGELFF.

The chain joins TRBV9 to TRBJ2-7; maybe TRBD2 (6 bases). There are 15 residues in the CDR3. V lost 4 bases and J lost 7, with 21 bases in between. CDR1 is SGDLS and CDR2 is YYNGEE in the germline V gene. This chain's CDR3 is CASSPRDLPYVEQYF. The CDR3 coding sequence is TGTGCCAGCAGCCCGAGGGACTTACCCTACGTAGAGCAGTACTTC.

The table lists this clone with a count of one. The chain is built from TRBV25-1 and TRBJ2-7; TRBD1 might be the D (6 bases). V dropped 3 bases and J dropped 2 bases, with 11 bases sitting between them. Germline V lookup: CDR1 MGHDK, CDR2 SYGVNS. The CDR3 extends over 14 amino acids. The CDR3: CASSDHRDPYEQYF. The CDR3 DNA reads TGTGCCAGCAGTGATCACAGGGATCCCTACGAGCAGTACTTC.

V is TRBV7-8 and J is TRBJ1-4, with TRBD1 identical over 7 bases. This CDR3 has 16 residues. Trimming at V came to 5 bases and at J to 0 bases, leaving 6 bases not matched to a gene. Germline V gene data show CDR1 as SGHVS and CDR2 as FQNEAQ. CDR3: CASSLRTGPTNEKLFF. CDR3 sequence (DNA): TGTGCCAGCAGCCTAAGGACAGGACCAACTAATGAAAAACTGTTTTTT.

CDR3 region: CASSPGQGRTEAFF. The DNA for the CDR3 is TGTGCCAGCAGCCCGGGACAGGGTCGGACTGAAGCTTTCTTT. The chain carries TRBV5-6 and TRBJ1-1, with TRBD1 matching 9 bases. Germline assignment: CDR1 SGHDT and CDR2 YYEEEE. There are 14 residues in the CDR3. Germline trimming cut 4 bases from V and 5 bases from J; bases unmatched to any gene: 6.

The rearrangement uses TRBV5-1 and TRBJ2-5; 7 bases fit TRBD2. V shed 0 bases and J 3 bases; nucleotides not matched to a gene: 8. The CDR3 contains 16 residues. Germline V gives CDR1 SGHRS, CDR2 YFSETQ. CDR3 nucleotides: TGCGCCAGCAGCTTGGTAGCCGGGGGGTCGGAAGAGACCCAGTACTTC. Translating it yields CASSLVAGGSEETQYF.

Of note for this clone: An end of the junction differs from the germline gene, which may be a read error. The J gene is TRBJ2-5, the V gene TRBV7-9, with 7 nucleotides matching TRBD1. TRBJ2-7 explains the end of the DNA better; the J call may be wrong. CDR3 size: 15 residues. CDR1 is SEHNR and CDR2 is FQNEAQ in the germline V gene (reference sequence). CDR3 protein: CASSPDRRSSYEQYF. The CDR3 bases are TGCGCCAGCAGCCCGGACAGGCGAAGCTCCTACGAGCAGTACTTC.

The CDR3 region is CASSLAFRGVDEKLFF. The CDR3 region has the DNA TGTGCCAGCAGCTTAGCTTTCAGAGGAGTGGATGAAAAACTGTTTTTT. The rearrangement uses TRBV7-2 and TRBJ1-4; D remains ambiguous. Trimming removed 0 bases from V and 6 bases from J, with 14 bases in between. This CDR3 region has 16 residues. Germline lookup yields CDR1 SGHTA and CDR2 FQGNSA.

The chain recombines TRBV27 with TRBJ2-7; D gene ambiguous. The CDR3 loop spans 13 amino acids. Germline V gives CDR1 MNHEY, CDR2 SMNVEV (reference sequence). The V and J ends lost 3 bases and 3 bases respectively, with 9 bases between them. Written as DNA, the CDR3 is TGTGCCAGCAGTTTGACCCGCCACTACGAGCAGTACTTC. Protein: CASSLTRHYEQYF.

V gene TRBV7-2 combines with J gene TRBJ2-1; perhaps TRBD1 as D (7 bases). The CDR3 sequence is 16 residues long. The germline CDR1 and CDR2 sequences are SGHTA and FQGNSA. V was clipped by 8 bases and J by 1 base, with 18 bases between them. CDR3 amino acids: CASGVAGGMSYNEQFF. CDR3 sequence (DNA): TGTGCCAGCGGCGTCGCAGGGGGGATGTCCTACAATGAGCAGTTCTTC. The whole variable domain, remainder taken from reference TRBV7-2 and TRBJ2-1, is GAGVSQSPSNKVTEKGKDVELRCDPISGHTALYWYRQSLGQGLEFLIYFQGNSAPDKSGLPSDRFSAERTGGSVSTLTIQRTQQEDSAVYLCASGVAGGMSYNEQFFGPGTRLTVL.

This chain uses TRBV30 with TRBJ2-2; 9 positions agree with TRBD1. V dropped 1 base and J dropped 6; count of bases not matched to a gene: 9. There are 16 residues in the CDR3. Germline V gene sequence: CDR1 GTSNPN, CDR2 SVGIG (reference sequence). The CDR3 spells CAWSAPTGGGPGELFF. For the CDR3, the DNA is TGTGCCTGGAGTGCCCCTACAGGGGGCGGGCCCGGGGAGCTGTTTTTT. Complete variable domain (other parts from reference TRBV30 and TRBJ2-2): SQTIHQWPATLVQPVGSPLSLECTVEGTSNPNLYWYRQAAGRGLQLLFYSVGIGQISSEVPQNLSASRPQDRQFILSSKKLLLSDSGFYLCAWSAPTGGGPGELFFGEGSRLTVL.

The chain combines TRBV6-6 with TRBJ1-2, with a possible D match to TRBD1 (6 bases). V lost 5 bases to trimming and J lost 7 bases, with 14 bases between them. Germline-derived CDR1 and CDR2 are MNHNY and SVGAGI (reference sequence). This CDR3 contains 13 residues. CDR3 region: CASSRDTTSGYTF. The CDR3 DNA reads as TGTGCCAGCAGTAGGGACACCACTAGTGGCTACACCTTC.

This chain joins TRBV19 and TRBJ2-3; 8 bases are a match to TRBD2. CDR1 and CDR2 from the germline V gene are LNHDA and SQIVND (reference sequence). CDR3 size: 18 residues. Trimming removed 3 bases from V and 1 base from J; junction bases left unmatched: 12. The DNA for the CDR3 is TGTGCCAGTAGTATTCGGTCTGGAAGCGGGGGTCGCACAGATACGCAGTATTTT. Its translation is CASSIRSGSGGRTDTQYF.

The V gene is TRBV11-3, the J gene TRBJ1-2, with TRBD1 matching 9 bases. CDR1 and CDR2 from the germline V gene are SGHNT and YENEEA. J lost 8 bases, V lost 5 bases, and 6 bases had no gene match. This CDR3 spans 13 amino acids. CDR3 in DNA: TGTGCCAGCAGCGCCGGGACAGGGCTAGGCTACACCTTC. This codes for CASSAGTGLGYTF.

In its sample, this clone was seen once. The CDR3 is CASSVATGNNEKLFF. CDR3 DNA sequence: TGTGCCAGCAGCGTAGCGACGGGAAATAATGAAAAACTGTTTTTT. The V gene is TRBV9, the J gene TRBJ1-4; D gene uncertain. The CDR3 covers 15 residues. CDR1 is SGDLS and CDR2 is YYNGEE in the germline V gene. With 0 bases removed from V and 4 bases from J, the gap between germline ends came to 10 bases.

The chain combines TRBV25-1 with TRBJ1-4; D is possibly TRBD1 (6 bases). There are 17 residues in the CDR3. Trimming removed 5 bases from V and 0 bases from J, with 16 bases in between. Germline-derived CDR1 and CDR2 are MGHDK and SYGVNS. The CDR3 region has the DNA TGTGCCAGCAGTCGGGACAAAAGGAAGGCAACTAATGAAAAACTGTTTTTT. Its protein product is CASSRDKRKATNEKLFF.

The genes are TRBV5-1 and TRBJ2-3, with 9 bases that match TRBD2. V lost 0 bases to trimming and J lost 1 base; unmatched junction nucleotides: 0. Germline V CDR1 and CDR2: SGHRS, YFSETQ. The CDR3 totals 15 residues. Here the CDR3 reads CASSLGTSGTDTQYF. The CDR3 region has the DNA TGCGCCAGCAGCTTGGGGACTAGCGGCACAGATACGCAGTATTTT.

In nucleotides, the CDR3 is TGTGCCAGCTCACCATTAAGCGGGGGTGAAACAGATACGCAGTATTTT. Its protein product is CASSPLSGGETDTQYF. This sequence joins TRBV18 and TRBJ2-3; TRBD2 matches 8 bases. This CDR3 contains 16 residues. Germline V gives CDR1 KGHSH, CDR2 LQKENI. J gave up 3 bases and V 2 bases, and 7 bases lay outside the gene matches.

This clone was counted only a few times. The chain links TRBV2 to TRBJ1-2, with D tentatively TRBD1 (5 bases). Germline V gene lookup returns CDR1 SNHLY and CDR2 FYNNEI. Trimming took off 1 base at V and 5 bases at J, with 14 bases between the two ends. The CDR3 is 15 residues long. CDR3 region: CASSEEGEGRYGYTF. In DNA, the CDR3 is TGTGCCAGCAGTGAAGAAGGCGAGGGGAGGTATGGCTACACCTTC.

The rearrangement uses TRBV11-2 and TRBJ2-1; D possibly corresponds to TRBD2 (5 bases). The CDR3 has 13 residues. Germline loops: CDR1 SGHAT, CDR2 FQNNGV. V lost 5 bases to trimming and J lost 9 bases, with 14 bases between them. The CDR3 nucleotides read TGTGCCAGCAGCCCCTCCCTAGCTGCTGAGCAGTTCTTC. Protein: CASSPSLAAEQFF.

This clone was recorded a few times. The chain couples TRBV6-1 to TRBJ1-5; no firm D call. The germline gives CDR1 MNHNS, CDR2 SASEGT. The CDR3 length is 14 residues. Trimming cost V 2 bases and J 5 bases, with 10 bases left between them. The chain's CDR3 is CASSERLLYQPQHF. In nucleotides, the CDR3 is TGTGCCAGCAGTGAAAGGTTGTTGTATCAGCCCCAGCATTTT.

The genes are TRBV4-1 and TRBJ2-2; 15 nucleotides line up with TRBD2. Losses at the gene ends were 1 base for V and 4 bases for J; bases not matched to a gene: 1. CDR1 MGHRA and CDR2 YSYEKL come from the germline V gene. The CDR3 runs to 17 residues. The CDR3 region is CASSQGTSGGVTGELFF. In nucleotides, the CDR3 is TGCGCCAGCAGCCAAGGGACTAGCGGGGGGGTCACCGGGGAGCTGTTTTTT.